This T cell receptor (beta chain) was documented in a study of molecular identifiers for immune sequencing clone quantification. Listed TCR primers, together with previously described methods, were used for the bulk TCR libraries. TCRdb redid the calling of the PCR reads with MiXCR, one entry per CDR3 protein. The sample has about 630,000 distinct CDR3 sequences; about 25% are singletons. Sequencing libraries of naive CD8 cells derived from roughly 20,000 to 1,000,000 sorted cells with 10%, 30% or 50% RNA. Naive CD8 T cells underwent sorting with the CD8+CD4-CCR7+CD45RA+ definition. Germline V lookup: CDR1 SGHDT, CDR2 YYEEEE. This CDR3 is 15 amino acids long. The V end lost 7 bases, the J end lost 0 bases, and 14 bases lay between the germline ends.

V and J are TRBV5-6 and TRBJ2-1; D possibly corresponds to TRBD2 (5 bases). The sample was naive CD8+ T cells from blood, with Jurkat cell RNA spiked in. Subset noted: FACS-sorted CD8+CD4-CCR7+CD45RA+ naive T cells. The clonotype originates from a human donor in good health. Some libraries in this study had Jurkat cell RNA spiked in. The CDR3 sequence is CASAAAGSSYNEQFF. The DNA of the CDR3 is TGTGCCAGCGCCGCGGCGGGTAGCTCCTACAATGAGCAGTTCTTC.